Sequencing of this T cell receptor beta chain was carried out in a study of shared T cell receptors in the human thymus. Produced via immunoSEQ multiplex PCR; TCRdb's table is partial and in-frame only. The sample records some 720,000 clones, approximately 90% being singletons. The sample also formed part of further work on human thymus T cells. That work contributes: Immunologically healthy infants in Finland undergoing congenital heart defect surgery were the donors.

Sequencing was performed on thymocytes. This clonotype originated in a boy in the first two years of life with a congenital heart defect.

CDR3 residues: CASSQGQGSYEQYF. CDR3 in DNA: TGTGCCAGCAGCCAGGGACAGGGATCCTACGAGCAGTACTTC. The chain is built from TRBV11-2 and TRBJ2-7, with TRBD1 matching 9 bases. In germline, CDR1 is SGHAT, CDR2 FQNNGV. This CDR3 comprises 14 residues. The J segment lost 1 base and the V segment lost 5 bases, leaving 3 bases of the junction unmatched.